This T cell receptor (beta chain) was sequenced in a study of T cells in Graves' hyperthyroidism and ophthalmopathy. On the study more broadly: Peripheral blood was secured at the point of initial diagnosis, before any treatment.

The study defined stable Graves' hyperthyroidism as no ophthalmopathy progression within 18 months. Exclusion followed for patients with uncontrolled infection, other autoimmune disease, pregnancy or lactation. Whole-study findings and limits: The model foresaw ophthalmopathy a median around 6.8 months prior to onset.

CDR3 size: 20 residues. The germline V gene encodes CDR1 MDHEN and CDR2 SYDVKM. The V end was cut by 7 bases, the J end by 0 bases, with 28 bases between. Regions amplified from RNA transcripts were the TCR beta CDR3 regions. Carried out on the TCR CDR3, a first-round RT-PCR used the HTBI primer set. TCRdb re-called the multiplex PCR reads with MiXCR, one entry per CDR3 protein. The sample lists 200,000 to 250,000 distinct CDR3 sequences; approximately 20% were seen once. As to this clonotype: The antigen is not known.

The V call is TRBV28, the J call TRBJ1-5, with D possibly being TRBD1 (6 bases). The TCR sequence derives from a man aged 35 to 55 with Graves' hyperthyroidism. Source material: blood. The CDR3 here is CASNTILPGAGEFSNQPQHF. CDR3 DNA: TGTGCCAGCAACACCATTCTCCCCGGGGCAGGGGAGTTTAGCAATCAGCCCCAGCATTTT.